This TCR beta chain was observed in a study of PD-1 blockade in classical Hodgkin lymphoma. Clones were sequenced by immunoSEQ multiplex PCR, and TCRdb holds only the in-frame ones, with some missing. The sample shows some 11,000 clones, 70% to 75% of them seen only once. The V segment lost 2 bases and the J segment 2 bases; nucleotides outside the gene matches: 14. Germline V gene data show CDR1 as SGHRS and CDR2 as YFSETQ. The CDR3 spans 18 residues. Time point meaning: cycle 4 day 1 (C4D1), after less than 7 weeks of nivolumab. Following autologous stem cell transplantation, relapse occurred in every patient, and exposure to brentuximab vedotin varied. Magnetic negative selection served to purify CD4+ T cells out of PBMCs that had been thawed.

The sequence was collected from a human donor with classical Hodgkin lymphoma. The material was CD4+ T cells from blood, obtained before the fourth cycle of nivolumab. The rearrangement uses TRBV5-1 and TRBJ2-7, with 9 bases fitting TRBD1. The CDR3 bases are TGCGCCAGCAGCTTACCCTCGGACTCGACAGGGGGTACCTACGAGCAGTACTTC. This sequence encodes CASSLPSDSTGGTYEQYF.